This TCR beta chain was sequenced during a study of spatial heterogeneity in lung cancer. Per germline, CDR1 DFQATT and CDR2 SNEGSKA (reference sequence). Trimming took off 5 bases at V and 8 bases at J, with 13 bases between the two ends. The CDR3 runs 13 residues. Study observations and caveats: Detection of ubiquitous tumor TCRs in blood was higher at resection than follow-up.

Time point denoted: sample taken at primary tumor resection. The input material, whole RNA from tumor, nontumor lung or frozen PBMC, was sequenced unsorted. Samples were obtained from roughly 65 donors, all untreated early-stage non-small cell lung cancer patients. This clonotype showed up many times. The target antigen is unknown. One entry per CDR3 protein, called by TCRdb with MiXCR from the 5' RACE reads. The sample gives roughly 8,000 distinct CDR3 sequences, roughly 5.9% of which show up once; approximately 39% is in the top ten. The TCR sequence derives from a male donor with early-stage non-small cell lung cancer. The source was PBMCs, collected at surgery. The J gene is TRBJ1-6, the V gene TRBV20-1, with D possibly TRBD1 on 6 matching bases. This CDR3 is CSAPDSSDSPLHF. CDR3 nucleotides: TGCAGTGCTCCGGACAGCTCAGATTCACCCCTCCACTTT.